This T cell receptor beta chain was sequenced for a study of CD8 T cells in Susac syndrome. TEMRA cells were enriched by FACS, and CD4+ and CD8+ T cells were negatively isolated. With random hexamers, reverse transcription was performed on roughly 0.5 to 1 ug of RNA. In TCRdb, the immunoSEQ multiplex PCR reads were re-called with MiXCR into one record per CDR3 protein. The data show 150,000 to 200,000 distinct CDR3 sequences, with just under 95% seen just once and 0.12% to 0.15% held by the top ten. Germline assignment: CDR1 ENHRY and CDR2 SYGVKD. V lost 2 bases to trimming and J lost 0 bases, with 7 bases between them. The CDR3 extends over 14 amino acids. Study results and caveats: Acknowledgment was made by the study that its TCR sequencing and HLA analysis involved a relatively small number of individuals.

As for this clonotype: The antigen is not known.

Sample: CD4+ T cells from PBMCs. This chain joins TRBV10-3 and TRBJ1-2; TRBD1 might be the D (5 bases). The receptor's source is a human donor in good health. The CDR3 loop reads CAISEGTSNYGYTF. In DNA, the CDR3 is TGTGCCATCAGTGAGGGGACGTCTAACTATGGCTACACCTTC.